A single sample is the source of the 30 T cell receptor beta chains below, sequenced in a study of memory CD4+ T cells and cytomegalovirus serostatus. Method: immunoSEQ multiplex PCR; TCRdb's copy keeps in-frame clones and lacks some. The sample contains tens of thousands of clones, roughly three quarters of which appear only once. The sort gate was single viable CD3+CD4+CD8-CD45RO+ cells for memory CD4+ T cells. The sequencing input was memory CD4+ T cells from blood. These receptors all stem from an adult in good health and CMV-seropositive.

In DNA, the CDR3 is TGTGCCAGCAGTTACTCGGGGTCTTATGAATACGAGCAGTACTTC. It yields the protein CASSYSGSYEYEQYF. The V and J genes are TRBV6-5 and TRBJ2-7; D is undetermined. V was shortened by 0 bases and J by 4 bases, with 13 bases between the two germline ends. This CDR3 comprises 15 residues. The germline V gene has CDR1 MNHEY and CDR2 SVGAGI.

This sequence joins TRBV15 and TRBJ1-2, with 8 bases aligning to TRBD1. Germline loops: CDR1 LNHNV, CDR2 YYDKDF (reference sequence). There are 15 residues in the CDR3. V was clipped by 7 bases and J by 4 bases; unmatched bases: 11. The CDR3 is CATKHPTGAAYGYTF. The DNA for the CDR3 is TGTGCCACCAAACACCCGACAGGGGCGGCCTATGGCTACACCTTC.

The V and J genes are TRBV30 and TRBJ1-5; TRBD1 matches at 8 bases. Germline V gene lookup returns CDR1 GTSNPN and CDR2 SVGIG (reference sequence). V trimming: 7 bases; J trimming: 2 bases; junction bases outside the gene matches: 4. This CDR3 is 13 amino acids long. Here the CDR3 DNA reads TGTGCCTCCTCGACAGGGGGCAATCAGCCCCAGCATTTT. Translating it yields CASSTGGNQPQHF.

This clone showed up just a few times. This chain uses TRBV19 with TRBJ1-5, with TRBD1 identical over 9 bases. V shed 3 bases, J shed 5 bases, and the junction held 11 bases outside the gene matches. The CDR3 totals 17 residues. The V gene's germline CDR1 is LNHDA and CDR2 SQIVND (reference sequence). The DNA of the CDR3 is TGTGCCAGTAGTATCCTGACAGGGGGTTTTGCGGATCAGCCCCAGCATTTT. This gives the protein CASSILTGGFADQPQHF.

This rearrangement joins TRBV6-6 to TRBJ2-1; D is possibly TRBD2 (6 bases). The CDR3 runs to 14 residues. Germline assignment: CDR1 MNHNY and CDR2 SVGAGI (reference sequence). V dropped 7 bases and J dropped 6 bases, with 16 bases sitting between them. Here the CDR3 reads CASTSGGASNEQFF. The CDR3 coding sequence is TGTGCCAGCACGTCGGGCGGGGCCTCCAATGAGCAGTTCTTC.

CDR3 nucleotide sequence: TGTGCCAGCAGCTACTTTAGCGGGAGGGGGCAAAACATTCAGTACTTC. Protein sequence: CASSYFSGRGQNIQYF. The chain uses TRBV5-4 and TRBJ2-4; 11 positions match TRBD2. The CDR3 runs to 16 residues. V was pared by 3 bases and J by 5 bases, with 7 bases of the junction left unmatched. In germline, CDR1 is SGHNT, CDR2 YYREEE (reference sequence).

The rearrangement uses TRBV5-4 and TRBJ2-2, with D uncertain. Trimming took off 4 bases at V and 4 bases at J, with 8 bases between the two ends. This CDR3 region has 13 residues. CDR1 and CDR2 (germline): SGHNT, YYREEE (reference sequence). The CDR3 DNA reads as TGTGCCAGCAGCAAGGTTGGCACCGGGGAGCTGTTTTTT. This gives the protein CASSKVGTGELFF. Looking up the rest from reference TRBV5-4 and TRBJ2-2 gives the full variable domain: ETGVTQSPTHLIKTRGQQVTLRCSSQSGHNTVSWYQQALGQGPQFIFQYYREEENGRGNFPPRFSGLQFPNYSSELNVNALELDDSALYLCASSKVGTGELFFGEGSRLTVL.

The chain joins TRBV29-1 to TRBJ2-7, with D tentatively TRBD1 (5 bases). This CDR3 is 12 amino acids long. V lost 7 bases, J lost 2 bases, and 12 bases lay in between. In germline, CDR1 is SQVTM, CDR2 ANQGSEA. The CDR3 protein is CSAQGRPYEQYF. In nucleotides, the CDR3 is TGCAGCGCCCAGGGTAGGCCCTACGAGCAGTACTTC.

This clone appeared once. The chain joins TRBV2 to TRBJ2-1; D may correspond to TRBD1 or TRBD2 (5 bases each). The CDR3 consists of 13 residues. V lost 7 bases to trimming and J lost 2 bases, with 9 bases between them. CDR1 SNHLY and CDR2 FYNNEI come from the germline V gene. CDR3: CASTTGPYNEQFF. The CDR3 DNA is TGTGCCAGCACCACGGGGCCCTACAATGAGCAGTTCTTC.

This clone was detected a few times. The rearrangement uses TRBV19 and TRBJ2-2; no firm D call. Germline V gene lookup returns CDR1 LNHDA and CDR2 SQIVND (reference sequence). The CDR3 has 14 residues. With 10 bases removed from V and 0 bases from J, the gap between germline ends came to 12 bases. CDR3 loop: CATSGIANTGELFF. The DNA for the CDR3 is TGTGCCACCTCAGGTATAGCGAACACCGGGGAGCTGTTTTTT. Full variable domain (remainder filled in from reference TRBV19 and TRBJ2-2): DGGITQSPKYLFRKEGQNVTLSCEQNLNHDAMYWYRQDPGQGLRLIYYSQIVNDFQKGDIAEGYSVSREKKESFPLTVTSAQKNPTAFYLCATSGIANTGELFFGEGSRLTVL.

This clone was recorded once. The gene calls are TRBV11-2 and TRBJ2-1, with TRBD2 matching 13 bases. Germline values: CDR1 SGHAT, CDR2 FQNNGV. The ends lost 4 bases at V and 8 bases at J; junction bases unmatched: 5. The CDR3 consists of 15 residues. The CDR3 region has the DNA TGTGCCAGCAGCTCCGGGACTAGCGGGAAAGATGAGCAGTTCTTC. It codes for CASSSGTSGKDEQFF.

The CDR3 loop is CASSSRLAGRANEQFF. The CDR3 nucleotides read TGTGCCAGCAGCTCACGCCTAGCGGGGCGGGCCAATGAGCAGTTCTTC. The chain employs TRBV7-2 and TRBJ2-1, with 9 bases lining up with TRBD2. CDR1 is SGHTA and CDR2 is FQGNSA in the germline V gene. The V segment lost 4 bases and the J segment 6 bases; nucleotides outside the gene matches: 10. The CDR3 runs 16 residues.

The chain has TRBV6-1 and TRBJ2-6; a weak D match, TRBD1 (6 bases). CDR1 and CDR2 (germline): MNHNS, SASEGT. This CDR3 contains 12 residues. Trimming stripped 9 bases from V and 19 bases from J, with 22 bases between. The CDR3 coding sequence is TGTGCCAGTCGCCAGGGTTCAGGGGAAATAACTTTC. Amino acid sequence: CASRQGSGEITF.

Concerning this clone itself: The same CDR3 also results from other DNA sequences found in this sample. The chain carries TRBV19 and TRBJ1-2, with a possible D match to TRBD1 (5 bases). Per germline, CDR1 LNHDA and CDR2 SQIVND (reference sequence). V lost 3 bases, J lost 6 bases, and 11 bases lay in between. CDR3 length: 13 amino acids. The CDR3 is CASSMRQGDGYTF. The CDR3 nucleotides read TGTGCCAGTAGTATGAGGCAGGGTGATGGCTACACCTTC.

This chain joins TRBV6-6 and TRBJ2-2; D ambiguous. Trimming took off 6 bases at V and 9 bases at J, with 11 bases between the two ends. CDR1 is MNHNY, CDR2 SVGAGI, per germline (reference sequence). The length of the CDR3 is 12 residues. The CDR3 spells CASRTSAWELFF. In DNA form, the CDR3 reads TGTGCCAGCAGGACTTCCGCTTGGGAGCTGTTTTTT.

The chain carries TRBV12-5 and TRBJ2-5, with 12 bases identical to TRBD2. Germline V gene lookup returns CDR1 LGHNT and CDR2 FRNRAP. The V gene end was trimmed by 6 bases and the J gene end by 4 bases; junction bases not matched to a gene: 15. The CDR3 consists of 18 residues. The CDR3: CASGRGTSGHKGGETQYF. The DNA for the CDR3 is TGTGCTAGTGGCCGAGGGACTAGCGGGCACAAGGGTGGAGAGACCCAGTACTTC.

J is TRBJ1-1 and V is TRBV6-1; D gene ambiguous. Germline V gives CDR1 MNHNS, CDR2 SASEGT. V was cut by 8 bases and J by 0 bases, with 4 bases left in between. The CDR3 covers 11 residues. The CDR3 DNA reads as TGTGCCAGCGACGTGAACACTGAAGCTTTCTTT. This gives the protein CASDVNTEAFF.

The rearrangement uses TRBV7-9 and TRBJ2-1, with TRBD2 as a possible D gene (6 bases). Trimming left V 5 bases short and J 6 bases short, with 20 bases between. The CDR3 is 16 residues long. The germline CDR1 and CDR2 sequences are SEHNR and FQNEAQ (reference sequence). The CDR3 region has the DNA TGTGCCAGCAGCCTACTAGGACTAAAAATCCGCAATGAGCAGTTCTTC. Translation gives CASSLLGLKIRNEQFF.

As to this clone: It differs at one base from a far larger clone, so likely a read error. Other DNA sequences in this sample translate to the same CDR3. This chain joins TRBV7-9 and TRBJ1-1; D remains ambiguous. The CDR3 extends over 11 amino acids. V was shortened by 5 bases and J by 0 bases, with 1 base between the two germline ends. From germline, CDR1 is SEHNR and CDR2 FQNEAQ (reference sequence). The CDR3 sequence: CASSLNTEAFF. For the CDR3, the DNA is TGTGCCAGCAGCCTGAACACTGAAGCTTTCTTT.

The gene calls are TRBV7-9 and TRBJ2-2; 9 bases match TRBD1. Germline V CDR1 and CDR2: SEHNR, FQNEAQ (reference sequence). Trimming at V came to 5 bases and at J to 3 bases, leaving 1 base not matched to a gene. This CDR3 is built from 14 residues. This CDR3 is CASSDRGDTGELFF. As DNA, the CDR3 is TGTGCCAGCAGCGACAGGGGGGACACCGGGGAGCTGTTTTTT.

The chain uses TRBV29-1 and TRBJ1-2; 8 bases match TRBD1. With 7 bases clipped from V and 4 bases from J, the junction kept 5 bases outside the gene matches. Germline values: CDR1 SQVTM, CDR2 ANQGSEA. The CDR3 length is 12 residues. The CDR3 loop is CSAYRGSYGYTF. CDR3 in DNA: TGCAGCGCATACAGGGGGAGCTATGGCTACACCTTC.

J is TRBJ2-2 and V is TRBV5-1, with a weak D call TRBD2 (6 bases). Germline-derived CDR1 and CDR2 are SGHRS and YFSETQ. This CDR3 comprises 16 residues. Trimming pared 5 bases from V and 1 base from J, leaving 15 bases between. The DNA for the CDR3 is TGCGCCAGCAGATCGGGGGTCCAGGGGAACACCGGGGAGCTGTTTTTT. It yields the protein CASRSGVQGNTGELFF.

This chain uses TRBV28 with TRBJ2-2, with 9 positions matching TRBD2. Germline trimming cut 1 base from V and 5 bases from J; bases unmatched to any gene: 8. Per the germline V gene, CDR1 is MDHEN and CDR2 is SYDVKM. CDR3 length: 17 residues. CDR3 sequence: CASSLFSGSKWTGELFF. Written as DNA, the CDR3 is TGTGCCAGCAGTTTATTTAGCGGGAGTAAATGGACCGGGGAGCTGTTTTTT.

This CDR3 is CASSEGDPSSGNTIYF. CDR3 nucleotide sequence: TGTGCCAGCAGTGAGGGGGACCCTTCCTCTGGAAACACCATATATTTT. The chain links TRBV25-1 to TRBJ1-3; a possible D gene is TRBD1 (5 bases). The CDR3 covers 16 residues. Trimming removed 3 bases from V and 0 bases from J, with 12 bases in between. Looked up from germline, CDR1 is MGHDK and CDR2 is SYGVNS.

The chain uses TRBV10-2 and TRBJ1-5; D is unresolved. The CDR3 extends over 15 amino acids. The germline V gene encodes CDR1 WSHSY and CDR2 SAAADI. V was clipped by 3 bases and J by 2 bases, with 11 bases between them. CDR3 sequence reads: CASSDGGFGNQPQHF. CDR3 DNA sequence: TGCGCCAGCAGTGACGGAGGGTTTGGCAATCAGCCCCAGCATTTT.

The rearrangement uses TRBV10-3 and TRBJ1-2; 7 nucleotides agree with TRBD1. Germline V gene data show CDR1 as ENHRY and CDR2 as SYGVKD. The CDR3 runs 15 residues. V was pared by 3 bases and J by 2 bases, with 6 bases of the junction left unmatched. This CDR3 reads CAISDRGIMNYGYTF. As DNA, the CDR3 is TGTGCCATCAGTGACAGGGGGATTATGAACTATGGCTACACCTTC.

Within the sample, this clone is medium-sized. The J gene is TRBJ1-1, the V gene TRBV6-5; D ambiguous. The CDR3 is 12 residues long. V was clipped by 5 bases and J by 6 bases, with 10 bases between them. CDR1 is MNHEY, CDR2 SVGAGI, per germline. CDR3 residues: CASSPSVAEAFF. As DNA, the CDR3 is TGTGCCAGCAGTCCCAGTGTCGCTGAAGCTTTCTTT.

This clone has a single count. The chain uses TRBV29-1 and TRBJ1-1, with TRBD1 matching over 9 bases. The germline V gene has CDR1 SQVTM and CDR2 ANQGSEA. Unmatched junction bases numbered 4, after V lost 4 bases and J lost 4 bases. The CDR3 has 13 residues. CDR3 nucleotide sequence: TGCAGCGTTGCGGGACAGGGAGGCACTGAAGCTTTCTTT. This gives the protein CSVAGQGGTEAFF.

The table lists this clone with a count of one. The CDR3 sequence is CASSQTGGPLYNEQFF. DNA of the CDR3: TGTGCCAGCAGCCAAACAGGGGGCCCTCTGTACAATGAGCAGTTCTTC. The rearrangement uses TRBV4-2 and TRBJ2-1; 9 bases agree with TRBD1. This CDR3 has 16 amino acids. CDR1 and CDR2 (germline): LGHNA, YNFKEQ. The junction had 6 bases not matched to a gene; V was cut back by 2 bases and J by 4 bases.

The chain combines TRBV28 with TRBJ1-2; TRBD1 aligns across 7 bases. CDR3 length: 15 amino acids. Germline V lookup: CDR1 MDHEN, CDR2 SYDVKM. V gave up 5 bases and J gave up 4 bases; unmatched junction bases: 10. CDR3 sequence (DNA): TGTGCCAGCAGTCCCGGGACAGAAACTTTCTATGGCTACACCTTC. It yields the protein CASSPGTETFYGYTF.